Listed below are T cell receptor beta chains from one sample, sequenced in a study of T cell responses to AZD1222 COVID-19 vaccine. This table comes from immunoSEQ multiplex PCR, and its TCRdb copy is limited to in-frame clones, with some not included. The sample contains approximately 180,000 clones, 88% of which appear only once. Source: peripheral blood, taken 28 days after the second AZD1222 dose. The receptor set was obtained from an adult who received the AZD1222 COVID-19 vaccine. CDR3s include the opening cysteine and the closing phenylalanine or tryptophan. The D gene is left open where the match is weak. Not all rows give a size; the values are once, few, many and, for expanded clones, a class.

clone size: NA
D gene: TRBD1
J gene: TRBJ2-3
V gene: TRBV4-3
CDR3 DNA: TGCGCCAGCAGCCAAGGCGGGACAGGGGGTCCAGATACGCAGTATTTT
CDR3 protein: CASSQGGTGGPDTQYF

clone size: few
D gene: TRBD1
J gene: TRBJ1-1
V gene: TRBV15
CDR3 DNA: TGTGCCACCAGCAGAGGTGAAGGGGGCGCCGGGAACACTGAAGCTTTCTTT
CDR3 protein: CATSRGEGGAGNTEAFF

clone size: NA
D gene: NA
J gene: TRBJ1-2
V gene: TRBV5-4
CDR3 DNA: TGTGCCAGCAGGTTCACCTCAAAGGACGGCTACACCTTC
CDR3 protein: CASRFTSKDGYTF

clone size: once
D gene: TRBD1
J gene: TRBJ2-2
V gene: TRBV18
CDR3 DNA: TGTGCCAGCTCACCGAGGGACAGAAACACCGGGGAGCTGTTTTTT
CDR3 protein: CASSPRDRNTGELFF

clone size: NA
D gene: TRBD1
J gene: TRBJ1-2
V gene: TRBV29-1
CDR3 DNA: TGCAGCGTTGGGGACAGGGACATTGGGAGCTACACCTTC
CDR3 protein: CSVGDRDIGSYTF

clone size: NA
D gene: NA
J gene: TRBJ2-7
V gene: TRBV7-9
CDR3 DNA: TGTGCCAGCAGCGGAATGGGCCCCCATCGGGGCGAGCAGTACTTC
CDR3 protein: CASSGMGPHRGEQYF

clone size: NA
D gene: TRBD1
J gene: TRBJ1-1
V gene: TRBV28
CDR3 DNA: TGTGCCAGCAGTTTACATAATGCAGGGGGTGCTGAAGCTTTCTTT
CDR3 protein: CASSLHNAGGAEAFF

clone size: NA
D gene: TRBD1
J gene: TRBJ1-1
V gene: TRBV18
CDR3 DNA: TGTGCCAGCTCACCCCGCCTACAGGGGTTCTTTGGCACTGAAGCTTTCTTT
CDR3 protein: CASSPRLQGFFGTEAFF

clone size: NA
D gene: TRBD2
J gene: TRBJ2-3
V gene: TRBV29-1
CDR3 DNA: TGCAGCGTGCGGGGGTTAGGCACAGATACGCAGTATTTT
CDR3 protein: CSVRGLGTDTQYF

clone size: few
D gene: NA
J gene: TRBJ2-7
V gene: TRBV18
CDR3 DNA: TGTGCCAGCTCACCAACGGCACGAGAGAACGAGCAGTACTTC
CDR3 protein: CASSPTARENEQYF

clone size: few
D gene: NA
J gene: TRBJ2-7
V gene: TRBV10-3
CDR3 DNA: TGTGCCATCACTGACGGCTACGAGCAGTACTTC
CDR3 protein: CAITDGYEQYF

clone size: NA
D gene: NA
J gene: TRBJ1-6
V gene: TRBV11-2
CDR3 DNA: TGTGCCAGCAGCCCTCTGCCCAATTCACCCCTCCACTTT
CDR3 protein: CASSPLPNSPLHF

clone size: NA
D gene: TRBD2
J gene: TRBJ2-5
V gene: TRBV28
CDR3 DNA: TGTGCCAGCAGCCCACTAGCGGGGGGGACGACCCAGTACTTC
CDR3 protein: CASSPLAGGTTQYF

clone size: NA
D gene: NA
J gene: TRBJ1-1
V gene: TRBV5-1
CDR3 DNA: TGCGCCAGCAGCTTAGGGGGGAACACTGAAGCTTTCTTT
CDR3 protein: CASSLGGNTEAFF

clone size: few
D gene: NA
J gene: TRBJ1-5
V gene: TRBV3-1/TRBV3-2
CDR3 DNA: TGTGCCAGCAGCCAAGGGCACGGCAATCAGCCCCAGCATTTT
CDR3 protein: CASSQGHGNQPQHF

clone size: NA
D gene: TRBD1
J gene: TRBJ2-6
V gene: TRBV27
CDR3 DNA: TGTGCCAGCAGTCTGGGGACAGGTTTCCTCTCTGGGGCCAACGTCCTGACTTTC
CDR3 protein: CASSLGTGFLSGANVLTF

clone size: NA
D gene: NA
J gene: TRBJ1-1
V gene: TRBV5-1
CDR3 DNA: TGCGCCAGCAGCTTGGTTGGGGAGGTTAGCACTGAAGCTTTCTTT
CDR3 protein: CASSLVGEVSTEAFF

clone size: NA
D gene: NA
J gene: TRBJ2-1
V gene: TRBV6-5
CDR3 DNA: TGTGCCAGCAGTAGGGACGGGCCTTCGGCTCAGCAGTTCTTC
CDR3 protein: CASSRDGPSAQQFF

clone size: NA
D gene: NA
J gene: TRBJ2-5
V gene: TRBV7-9
CDR3 DNA: TGTGCCAGCAGCCCGAGTCTCCGATCGGAAACCCAGTACTTC
CDR3 protein: CASSPSLRSETQYF

clone size: NA
D gene: TRBD1
J gene: TRBJ1-2
V gene: TRBV28
CDR3 DNA: TGTGCCAGCAGGGGGACAGGGGAAAATGGCTACACCTTC
CDR3 protein: CASRGTGENGYTF

clone size: NA
D gene: NA
J gene: TRBJ2-2
V gene: TRBV7-3
CDR3 DNA: TGTGCCAGCAGCTTATCCCCCGGAACCGGGGAGCTGTTTTTT
CDR3 protein: CASSLSPGTGELFF

clone size: once
D gene: NA
J gene: TRBJ2-2
V gene: TRBV28
CDR3 DNA: TGTGCCAGCACCCGGGCCAACACCGGGGAGCTGTTTTTT
CDR3 protein: CASTRANTGELFF

clone size: NA
D gene: TRBD1
J gene: TRBJ2-7
V gene: TRBV7-2
CDR3 DNA: TGTGCCAGCAGCTTAGCTATTGACAGGGAATACGAGCAGTACTTC
CDR3 protein: CASSLAIDREYEQYF

clone size: NA
D gene: TRBD1
J gene: TRBJ2-5
V gene: TRBV7-9
CDR3 DNA: TGTGCCAGCAGCGCTACAGGGGGCGGTGAGACCCAGTACTTC
CDR3 protein: CASSATGGGETQYF

clone size: NA
D gene: NA
J gene: TRBJ1-1
V gene: TRBV19
CDR3 DNA: TGTGCCAGTAGCGTGGGTCAGGGGAAGACTGAAGCTTTCTTT
CDR3 protein: CASSVGQGKTEAFF

clone size: NA
D gene: TRBD1
J gene: TRBJ2-1
V gene: TRBV7-2
CDR3 DNA: TGTGCCAGCAGCTTGAGACAGGGGACGAATGAGCAGTTCTTC
CDR3 protein: CASSLRQGTNEQFF

clone size: NA
D gene: NA
J gene: TRBJ1-2
V gene: TRBV19
CDR3 DNA: TGTGCCAGTAGTGACCCCCGCGGCGGAGGCTACACCTTC
CDR3 protein: CASSDPRGGGYTF

clone size: NA
D gene: NA
J gene: TRBJ2-1
V gene: TRBV7-2
CDR3 DNA: TGTGCCAGCAGCCCGCAAAGCGGAATTTACAATGAGCAGTTCTTC
CDR3 protein: CASSPQSGIYNEQFF

clone size: NA
D gene: NA
J gene: TRBJ2-1
V gene: TRBV15
CDR3 DNA: TGTGCCACCAGCAGGATTAGCTCGTACAATGAGCAGTTCTTC
CDR3 protein: CATSRISSYNEQFF

clone size: NA
D gene: NA
J gene: TRBJ2-1
V gene: TRBV18
CDR3 DNA: TGTGCCAGCTCACCACCGTCAGCGGTGGGGGAGCAGTTCTTC
CDR3 protein: CASSPPSAVGEQFF

clone size: once
D gene: TRBD2
J gene: TRBJ2-2
V gene: TRBV30
CDR3 DNA: TGTGCCTGGAGTGTTAGCGGGAGGGTAGGTACCGGGGAGCTGTTTTTT
CDR3 protein: CAWSVSGRVGTGELFF

clone size: once
D gene: TRBD2
J gene: TRBJ2-7
V gene: TRBV27
CDR3 DNA: TGTGCCAGCAGGGCTAGCGGGAGGTCCTACGAGCAGTACTTC
CDR3 protein: CASRASGRSYEQYF

clone size: NA
D gene: TRBD2
J gene: TRBJ2-3
V gene: TRBV5-5
CDR3 DNA: TGTGCCAGCAGCTACGGAGGGACTAGCGGTATCACAGATACGCAGTATTTT
CDR3 protein: CASSYGGTSGITDTQYF

clone size: NA
D gene: NA
J gene: TRBJ2-1
V gene: TRBV4-3
CDR3 DNA: TGCGCCAGCATCTTCCGGGAGTTCAACAATGAGCAGTTCTTC
CDR3 protein: CASIFREFNNEQFF

clone size: NA
D gene: NA
J gene: TRBJ1-2
V gene: TRBV20-1
CDR3 DNA: TGCAGTGCCGCCCCCGGGTCCACCTCCCACTTC
CDR3 protein: CSAAPGSTSHF

clone size: NA
D gene: NA
J gene: TRBJ2-7
V gene: TRBV9
CDR3 DNA: TGTGCCAGCAGCGTAGATCTAGGGGGCCAGGGAGGGAACGAGCAGTACTTC
CDR3 protein: CASSVDLGGQGGNEQYF

clone size: NA
D gene: NA
J gene: TRBJ1-2
V gene: TRBV5-1
CDR3 DNA: TGCGCCAGCAGCTTGTCAGACATCTATGGCTACACCTTC
CDR3 protein: CASSLSDIYGYTF

clone size: NA
D gene: TRBD1
J gene: TRBJ1-6
V gene: TRBV30
CDR3 DNA: TGTGCCTGGGACCTCAACCGCGGGACAGCTTATAATTCACCCCTCCACTTT
CDR3 protein: CAWDLNRGTAYNSPLHF

clone size: NA
D gene: NA
J gene: TRBJ2-7
V gene: TRBV7-9
CDR3 DNA: TGTGCCAGCAGCCCCGAACTTAATCCCCGGTTGGGGTCCTACGAGCAGTACTTC
CDR3 protein: CASSPELNPRLGSYEQYF

clone size: once
D gene: TRBD1
J gene: TRBJ2-7
V gene: TRBV5-4
CDR3 DNA: TGTGCCAGCAGCTTGGCAGGGGGCTATATCTACGAGCAGTACTTC
CDR3 protein: CASSLAGGYIYEQYF

clone size: NA
D gene: NA
J gene: TRBJ2-2
V gene: TRBV6-2/TRBV6-3
CDR3 DNA: TGTGCCAGCAGCGCCAACATCCGGGAGCTGTTTTTT
CDR3 protein: CASSANIRELFF

clone size: NA
D gene: TRBD1
J gene: TRBJ1-1
V gene: TRBV28
CDR3 DNA: TGTGCCAGCAGCTCCCCTTATCGACAGGGAATGAACACTGAAGCTTTCTTT
CDR3 protein: CASSSPYRQGMNTEAFF

clone size: NA
D gene: TRBD1
J gene: TRBJ2-7
V gene: TRBV7-3
CDR3 DNA: TGTGCCAGCAGCTTGGACAGGGTGGGACCCGAGCAGTACTTC
CDR3 protein: CASSLDRVGPEQYF

clone size: NA
D gene: TRBD2
J gene: TRBJ2-7
V gene: TRBV3-1/TRBV3-2
CDR3 DNA: TGTGCCAGCAGCCTGAGCGGGAGAGGTGTAACCTACGAGCAGTACTTC
CDR3 protein: CASSLSGRGVTYEQYF

clone size: NA
D gene: NA
J gene: TRBJ2-3
V gene: TRBV10-3
CDR3 DNA: TGTGCCATCAGTGTCGAGGGGAGGACAGATACGCAGTATTTT
CDR3 protein: CAISVEGRTDTQYF

clone size: once
D gene: TRBD2
J gene: TRBJ2-6
V gene: TRBV19
CDR3 DNA: TGTGCCAGTAGCGGACTAGCGGGAGGGTCGGGGGCCAACGTCCTGACTTTC
CDR3 protein: CASSGLAGGSGANVLTF

clone size: NA
D gene: NA
J gene: TRBJ2-7
V gene: TRBV6-5
CDR3 DNA: TGTGCCAGCAGGATAGCGGCCTCCTACGAGCAGTACTTC
CDR3 protein: CASRIAASYEQYF

clone size: NA
D gene: NA
J gene: TRBJ2-1
V gene: TRBV5-1
CDR3 DNA: TGCGCCAGCAGCTTGTACACCCACTACAATGAGCAGTTCTTC
CDR3 protein: CASSLYTHYNEQFF

clone size: NA
D gene: NA
J gene: TRBJ2-1
V gene: TRBV9
CDR3 DNA: TGTGCCAGCAGCGGTGGTGGAGACAGCCTGACCTACAATGAGCAGTTCTTC
CDR3 protein: CASSGGGDSLTYNEQFF

clone size: NA
D gene: NA
J gene: TRBJ1-2
V gene: TRBV5-4
CDR3 DNA: TGTGCCAGCAGCTTAGTAGGGGGAAACTATGGCTACACCTTC
CDR3 protein: CASSLVGGNYGYTF

clone size: NA
D gene: NA
J gene: TRBJ2-7
V gene: TRBV14
CDR3 DNA: TGTGCCAGCAGCTTCTTACTCTCCGAGCAGTACTTC
CDR3 protein: CASSFLLSEQYF

clone size: few
D gene: NA
J gene: TRBJ1-1
V gene: TRBV30
CDR3 DNA: TGTGCCTGGAGTATCGGGGGGAACACTGAAGCTTTCTTT
CDR3 protein: CAWSIGGNTEAFF

clone size: NA
D gene: NA
J gene: TRBJ1-5
V gene: TRBV19
CDR3 DNA: TGTGCCAGTAGTCCTGGGGAGGCCTACAATCAGCCCCAGCATTTT
CDR3 protein: CASSPGEAYNQPQHF

clone size: NA
D gene: TRBD1
J gene: TRBJ2-3
V gene: TRBV28
CDR3 DNA: TGTGCCAGCTCCAGACAGGGTAGCACAGATACGCAGTATTTT
CDR3 protein: CASSRQGSTDTQYF

clone size: NA
D gene: NA
J gene: TRBJ1-1
V gene: TRBV2
CDR3 DNA: TGTGCCAGCAGTGAAATGGGGTGGGAAGTGAACACTGAAGCTTTCTTT
CDR3 protein: CASSEMGWEVNTEAFF